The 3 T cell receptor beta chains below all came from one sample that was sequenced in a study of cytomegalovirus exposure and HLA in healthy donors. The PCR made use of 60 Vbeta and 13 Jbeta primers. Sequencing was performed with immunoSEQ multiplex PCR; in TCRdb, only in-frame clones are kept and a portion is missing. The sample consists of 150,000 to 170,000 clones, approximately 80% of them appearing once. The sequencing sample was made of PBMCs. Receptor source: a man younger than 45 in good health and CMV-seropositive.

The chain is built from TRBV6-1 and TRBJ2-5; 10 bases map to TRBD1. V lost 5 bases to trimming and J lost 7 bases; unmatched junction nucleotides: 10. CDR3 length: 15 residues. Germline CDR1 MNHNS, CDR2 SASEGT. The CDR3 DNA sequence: TGTGCCAGCAGTTTGGGACAGGGGCCTGGGGGGACCCAGTACTTC. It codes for CASSLGQGPGGTQYF.

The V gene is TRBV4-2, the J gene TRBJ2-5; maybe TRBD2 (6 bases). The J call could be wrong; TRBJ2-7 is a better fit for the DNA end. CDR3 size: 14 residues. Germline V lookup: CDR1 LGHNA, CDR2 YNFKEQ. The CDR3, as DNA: TGTGCCAGCAGACGCGGGACTTCCGATTACGAGCAGTACTTC. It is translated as CASRRGTSDYEQYF.

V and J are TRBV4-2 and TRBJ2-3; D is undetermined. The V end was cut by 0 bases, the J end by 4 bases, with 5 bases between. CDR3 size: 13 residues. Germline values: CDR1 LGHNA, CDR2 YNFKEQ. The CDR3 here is CASSQDGPDTQYF. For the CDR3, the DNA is TGTGCCAGCAGCCAAGATGGCCCAGATACGCAGTATTTT.